This entry lists 15 T cell receptor beta chains sequenced from one sample in a study of blood T cell repertoires in COVID-19. Measured with immunoSEQ multiplex PCR; TCRdb has only the in-frame clones, and not every one. Of over 250,000 clones in the sample, more than 75% are singletons; the top ten hold 2.6%. The sequenced sample consisted of PBMCs or T cells enriched from blood (not recorded which). The receptors originated from a man aged 60 to 69 who had recovered from COVID-19.

The CDR3 sequence: CASRPSGGQYSYEQYF. CDR3 bases: TGTGCCAGCAGACCAAGCGGGGGACAGTACTCCTACGAGCAGTACTTC. The chain uses TRBV11-1 and TRBJ2-7; D is possibly TRBD2 (8 bases). Germline V gives CDR1 SGHAT, CDR2 FQDESV (reference sequence). The CDR3 is made up of 16 amino acids. The V gene lost 6 bases and the J gene lost 0 bases, with 18 bases spanning the gap.

The chain carries TRBV7-9 and TRBJ2-7; D is possibly TRBD2 (5 bases). V gave up 5 bases and J gave up 3 bases, with 14 bases separating them. Germline lookup yields CDR1 SEHNR and CDR2 FQNEAQ (reference sequence). The CDR3 contains 14 residues. The CDR3 is CASSRFTGNYEQYF. The CDR3 DNA reads TGTGCCAGCAGCCGTTTCACCGGGAACTACGAGCAGTACTTC.

This clone appeared once. The chain employs TRBV3-1 (or the pseudogene TRBV3-2) and TRBJ1-5; D gene uncertain. Trimming shortened V by 1 base and J by 7 bases, and 11 bases separated the two germline ends. The CDR3 is 14 amino acids. Germline lookup yields CDR1 LGHDT and CDR2 YNNKEL (reference sequence). CDR3 sequence reads: CASSQVGGEQPQHF. The DNA of the CDR3 is TGTGCCAGCAGCCAAGTGGGCGGGGAGCAGCCCCAGCATTTT.

The V gene is TRBV5-1, the J gene TRBJ2-4, with a tentative D call TRBD1 (6 bases). The germline gives CDR1 SGHRS, CDR2 YFSETQ. This CDR3 has 15 residues. V lost 0 bases to trimming and J lost 4 bases, with 11 bases between them. CDR3 region: CASSLGARGKNIQYF. CDR3 coding DNA: TGCGCCAGCAGCTTGGGGGCAAGGGGGAAAAACATTCAGTACTTC.

The J gene is TRBJ1-1, the V gene TRBV5-1; 9 nucleotides agree with TRBD1. Germline lookup yields CDR1 SGHRS and CDR2 YFSETQ. V shed 0 bases, J shed 4 bases, and the junction held 4 bases outside the gene matches. This CDR3 has 15 residues. CDR3 residues: CASSLEWDRATEAFF. The CDR3 region has the DNA TGCGCCAGCAGCTTGGAATGGGACAGGGCCACTGAAGCTTTCTTT.

The rearrangement joins TRBV27 to TRBJ1-3, with D possibly being TRBD1 (6 bases). V was shortened by 0 bases and J by 4 bases, with 25 bases between the two germline ends. Germline V gene sequence: CDR1 MNHEY, CDR2 SMNVEV (reference sequence). The CDR3 is 20 residues long. The CDR3 protein is CASSLSTGTGRGFAGNTIYF. The CDR3 DNA sequence: TGTGCCAGCAGTTTATCTACGGGGACGGGCAGGGGTTTTGCCGGAAACACCATATATTTT.

This rearrangement joins TRBV19 to TRBJ1-5, with unresolved D. Germline assignment: CDR1 LNHDA and CDR2 SQIVND (reference sequence). V was trimmed by 7 bases and J by 5 bases, leaving 21 bases between them. The CDR3 consists of 16 residues. As DNA, the CDR3 is TGTGCCAGTACCCCCTCGGGTCGGAGGTTTGATCAGCCCCAGCATTTT. Protein product: CASTPSGRRFDQPQHF.

J is TRBJ2-3 and V is TRBV29-1; 7 bases line up with TRBD2. CDR3 length: 17 residues. Germline trimming cut 0 bases from V and 2 bases from J; bases unmatched to any gene: 11. Germline CDR1 reads SQVTM; CDR2 reads ANQGSEA. The CDR3 is CSVEDPYMGLPTDTQYF. CDR3 coding DNA: TGCAGCGTTGAAGATCCTTATATGGGACTACCCACAGATACGCAGTATTTT.

The chain is built from TRBV30 and TRBJ2-7; no firm D call. The V gene's germline CDR1 is GTSNPN and CDR2 SVGIG (reference sequence). Trimming cost V 3 bases and J 5 bases, with 17 bases left between them. The CDR3 sequence is 14 residues long. CDR3 in amino acids: CAWRGVGQMNEQYF. The CDR3 coding sequence is TGTGCCTGGAGGGGTGTGGGCCAGATGAACGAGCAGTACTTC.

The J gene is TRBJ2-7, the V gene TRBV14; 9 bases are shared with TRBD2. Unmatched junction bases numbered 18, after V lost 4 bases and J lost 2 bases. The CDR3 totals 19 residues. Germline V gene lookup returns CDR1 SGHDN and CDR2 FVKESK. CDR3 bases: TGTGCCAGCAGCCTCAAGATGGGGAAGGGTAGCGGGAGAGCCTACGAGCAGTACTTC. Protein: CASSLKMGKGSGRAYEQYF.

This chain links TRBV2 with TRBJ2-2, with D uncertain. Germline V CDR1 and CDR2: SNHLY, FYNNEI. V was pared by 7 bases and J by 4 bases, with 10 bases between. The CDR3 contains 13 residues. DNA for the CDR3: TGTGCCAGCAACTCCGGTCTCACCGGGGAGCTGTTTTTT. Amino acids: CASNSGLTGELFF.

The rearrangement joins TRBV7-9 to TRBJ1-2, with 8 bases aligning to TRBD1. The germline gives CDR1 SEHNR, CDR2 FQNEAQ (reference sequence). This CDR3 comprises 17 residues. With 7 bases clipped from V and 2 bases from J, the junction kept 15 bases outside the gene matches. This chain's CDR3 is CASTPSGTGVINYGYTF. The DNA for the CDR3 is TGTGCCAGCACCCCTTCCGGGACAGGAGTAATAAACTATGGCTACACCTTC.

CDR3 nucleotide sequence: TGTGCCAGTAGTATTGGGCCATATGAAGCTTTCTTT. This translates into CASSIGPYEAFF. The chain combines TRBV19 with TRBJ1-1; no reliable D call. Germline values: CDR1 LNHDA, CDR2 SQIVND (reference sequence). Trimming removed 3 bases at V and 7 bases at J, with 9 bases between. The CDR3 covers 12 residues. The variable domain in full, completed from reference TRBV19 and TRBJ1-1, reads DGGITQSPKYLFRKEGQNVTLSCEQNLNHDAMYWYRQDPGQGLRLIYYSQIVNDFQKGDIAEGYSVSREKKESFPLTVTSAQKNPTAFYLCASSIGPYEAFFGQGTRLTVV.

The gene calls are TRBV29-1 and TRBJ1-5; 7 bases map to TRBD1. Germline V gene lookup returns CDR1 SQVTM and CDR2 ANQGSEA. Trimming removed 4 bases from V and 6 bases from J; junction bases left unmatched: 9. The CDR3 spans 14 residues. Here the CDR3 DNA reads TGCAGCGTTGGGGACAGTGGGGCACGTCAGCCCCAGCATTTT. This translates into CSVGDSGARQPQHF.

The V gene is TRBV4-2, the J gene TRBJ1-3; 9 positions agree with TRBD1. With V trimmed by 4 bases and J by 4 bases, 5 bases remained unmatched. The CDR3 has 15 amino acids. Germline CDR1 LGHNA, CDR2 YNFKEQ. Here the CDR3 DNA reads TGTGCCAGCAGCCCCCGGACAGGGGACGGAAACACCATATATTTT. Encoded protein: CASSPRTGDGNTIYF.